This TCR beta chain was identified in a study of blood T cell repertoires in COVID-19. Assay: immunoSEQ multiplex PCR; the TCRdb copy retains only in-frame clones and omits some. The data hold around 250,000 clones, with around 89% observed a single time. Germline lookup yields CDR1 SGDLS and CDR2 YYNGEE. V lost 6 bases, J lost 1 base, and 17 bases lay in between. This CDR3 has 16 residues. Those enrolled, adults aged about 18 to 95 years, came from some 25 US areas. This chain connects TRBV9 to TRBJ2-1; a weak D match, TRBD1 (5 bases). This receptor was identified in a woman between 25 and 40 years old who had recovered from COVID-19. The sample consisted of PBMCs or T cells enriched from blood (not recorded which). CDR3 DNA sequence: TGTGCCAGCACCCAAAGCAGGGCTTCTTCCTACAATGAGCAGTTCTTC. Its protein product is CASTQSRASSYNEQFF.